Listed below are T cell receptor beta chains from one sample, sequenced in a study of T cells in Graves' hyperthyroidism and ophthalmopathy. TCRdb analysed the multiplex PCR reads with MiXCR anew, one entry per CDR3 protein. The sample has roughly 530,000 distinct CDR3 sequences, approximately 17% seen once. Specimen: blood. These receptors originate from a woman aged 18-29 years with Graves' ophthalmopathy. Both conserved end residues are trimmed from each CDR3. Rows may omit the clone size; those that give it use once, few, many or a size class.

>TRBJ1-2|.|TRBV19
ASSIEKGDYGYT
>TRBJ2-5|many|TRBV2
ASSARETQY
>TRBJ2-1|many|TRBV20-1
SASSGGTSIHNEQF
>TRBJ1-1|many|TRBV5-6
ASSFGGVTEAF
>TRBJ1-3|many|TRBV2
ASNREDTIY
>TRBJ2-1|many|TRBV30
ACIREGSYNEQF
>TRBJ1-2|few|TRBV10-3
ATLGTGVSGYT
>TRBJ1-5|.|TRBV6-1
ASSSVGVQPQH
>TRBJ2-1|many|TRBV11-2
ASSPSAGASYNEQF
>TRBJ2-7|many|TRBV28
ASRPSGSSLSEQY
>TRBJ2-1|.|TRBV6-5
ASSYSWTGSNNEQF
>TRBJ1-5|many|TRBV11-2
ASSPGQGTREPQH
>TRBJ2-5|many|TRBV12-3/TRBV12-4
ACRGPGETQY
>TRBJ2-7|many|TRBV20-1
SAPNRDTTYEQY
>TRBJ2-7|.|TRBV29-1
SVLAERNYEQY
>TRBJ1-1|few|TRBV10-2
ASSDWGNLNTEAF
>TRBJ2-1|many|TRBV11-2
ASSFLAESSYNEQF
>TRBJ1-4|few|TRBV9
ASSVDSKGEKLF
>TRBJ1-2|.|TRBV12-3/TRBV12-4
ASSFTGLATDIYT
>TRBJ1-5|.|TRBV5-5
ASSVTGAWNQPQH
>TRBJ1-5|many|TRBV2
ASSDRPLSYSNQPQH
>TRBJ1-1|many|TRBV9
ASSVANAGMNTEAF
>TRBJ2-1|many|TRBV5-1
ASSWATASYNEQF
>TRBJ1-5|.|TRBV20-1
SAWRGTGYNQPQH
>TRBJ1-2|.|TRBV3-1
ASSQVLGDGYT
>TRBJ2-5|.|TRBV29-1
SVSRRETQY
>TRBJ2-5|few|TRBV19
ASRQGDPPPQETQY
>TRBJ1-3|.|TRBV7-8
ASSPTGNSGNTIY
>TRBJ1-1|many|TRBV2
ASSVFRDRNTEAF
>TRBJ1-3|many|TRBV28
ASSLLDTGNTIY
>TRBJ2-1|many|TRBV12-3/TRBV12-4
ASSFSVYNEQF
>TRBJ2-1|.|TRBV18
ASSPRETSGYNEQF
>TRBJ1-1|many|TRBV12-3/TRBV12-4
ASSFGQPNTEAF
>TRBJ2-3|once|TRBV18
ASSSWPDTQY
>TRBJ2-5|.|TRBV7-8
ASSLTPGLAYEKAQY
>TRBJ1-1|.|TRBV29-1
SVRLGDTEAF
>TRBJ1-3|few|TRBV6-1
ASSFGRTTFSGNTIY
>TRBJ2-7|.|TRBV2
ASSEFLSGLADYEQY
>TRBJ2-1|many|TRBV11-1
ASSLRTSGSLNEQF
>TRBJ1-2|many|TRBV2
ASSDRMANYGYT
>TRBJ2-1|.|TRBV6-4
ASSDLLSSLTLSSYNEQF
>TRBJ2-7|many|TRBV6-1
ATSPGQGAGEQY
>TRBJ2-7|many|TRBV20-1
SATPALAGGEQY
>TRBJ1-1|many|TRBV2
ASSEAGGEAF
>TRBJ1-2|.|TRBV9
ASSVEGAYGYT
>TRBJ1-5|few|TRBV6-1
ASSESHSDREGNQPQH